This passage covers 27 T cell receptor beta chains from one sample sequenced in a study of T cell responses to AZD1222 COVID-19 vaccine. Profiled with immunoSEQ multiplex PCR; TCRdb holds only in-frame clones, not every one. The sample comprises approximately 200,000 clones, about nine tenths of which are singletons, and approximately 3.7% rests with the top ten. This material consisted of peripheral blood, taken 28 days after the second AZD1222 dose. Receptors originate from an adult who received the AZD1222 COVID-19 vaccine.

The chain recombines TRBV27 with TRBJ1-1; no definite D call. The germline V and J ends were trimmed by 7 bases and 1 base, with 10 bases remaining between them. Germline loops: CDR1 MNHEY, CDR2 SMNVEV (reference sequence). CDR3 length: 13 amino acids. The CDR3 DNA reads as TGTGCCAGCATCCAGAGTGCGAACACTGAAGCTTTCTTT. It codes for CASIQSANTEAFF.

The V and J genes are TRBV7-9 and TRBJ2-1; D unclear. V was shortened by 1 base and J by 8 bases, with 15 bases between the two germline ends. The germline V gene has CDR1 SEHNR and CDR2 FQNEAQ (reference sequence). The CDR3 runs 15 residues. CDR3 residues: CASSLDLDPGHEQFF. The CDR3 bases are TGTGCCAGCAGCTTAGATCTGGATCCGGGCCATGAGCAGTTCTTC.

The CDR3 bases are TGCGCCAGCAGCCAAGAGCAGGGGGGCTACGAGCAGTACTTC. It codes for CASSQEQGGYEQYF. The chain joins TRBV4-3 to TRBJ2-7; possible D gene TRBD1, 7 bases. The CDR3 consists of 14 residues. The germline CDR1 and CDR2 sequences are LGHNA and YSLEER. V lost 0 bases and J lost 3, with 9 bases in between.

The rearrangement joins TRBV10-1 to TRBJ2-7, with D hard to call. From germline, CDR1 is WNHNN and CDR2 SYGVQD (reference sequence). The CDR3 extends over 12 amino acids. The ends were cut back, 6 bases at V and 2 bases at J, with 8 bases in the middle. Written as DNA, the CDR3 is TGCGCCAGCAGCTCGGAGCCCTACGAGCAGTACTTC. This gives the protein CASSSEPYEQYF.

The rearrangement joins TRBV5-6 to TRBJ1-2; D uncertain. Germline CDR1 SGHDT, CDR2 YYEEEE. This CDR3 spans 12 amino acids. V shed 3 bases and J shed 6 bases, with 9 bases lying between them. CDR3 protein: CASSSGGDGYTF. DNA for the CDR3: TGTGCCAGCAGCTCAGGCGGGGATGGCTACACCTTC.

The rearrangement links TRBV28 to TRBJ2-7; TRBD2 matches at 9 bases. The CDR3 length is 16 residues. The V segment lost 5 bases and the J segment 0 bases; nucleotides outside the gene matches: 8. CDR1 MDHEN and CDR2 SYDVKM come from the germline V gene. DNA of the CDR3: TGTGCCAGCAGTCTCCCGACTAGCGGTTCCTCCTACGAGCAGTACTTC. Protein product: CASSLPTSGSSYEQYF.

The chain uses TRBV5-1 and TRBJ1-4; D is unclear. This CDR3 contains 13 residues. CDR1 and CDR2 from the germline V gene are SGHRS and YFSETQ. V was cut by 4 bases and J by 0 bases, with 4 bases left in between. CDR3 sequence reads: CASSIATNEKLFF. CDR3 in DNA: TGCGCCAGCAGCATTGCAACTAATGAAAAACTGTTTTTT.

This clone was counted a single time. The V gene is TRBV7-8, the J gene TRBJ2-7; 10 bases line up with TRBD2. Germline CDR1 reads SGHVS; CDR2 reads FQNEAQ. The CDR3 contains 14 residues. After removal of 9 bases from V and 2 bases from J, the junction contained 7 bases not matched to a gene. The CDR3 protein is CASMSGRAPYEQYF. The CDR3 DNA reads TGTGCCAGTATGAGCGGGAGGGCCCCCTACGAGCAGTACTTC.

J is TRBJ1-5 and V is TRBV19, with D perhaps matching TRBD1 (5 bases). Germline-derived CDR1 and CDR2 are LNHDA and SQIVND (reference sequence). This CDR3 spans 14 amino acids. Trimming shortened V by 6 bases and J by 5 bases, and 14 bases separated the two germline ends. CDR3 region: CASSPGQGYQPQHF. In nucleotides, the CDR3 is TGTGCCAGTAGCCCCGGGCAGGGCTATCAGCCCCAGCATTTT.

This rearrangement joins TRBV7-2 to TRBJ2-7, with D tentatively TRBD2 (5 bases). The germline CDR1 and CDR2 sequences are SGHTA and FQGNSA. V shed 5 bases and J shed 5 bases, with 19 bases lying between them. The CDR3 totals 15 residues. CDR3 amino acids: CASSRILGLGDEQYF. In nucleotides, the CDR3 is TGTGCCAGCAGCCGCATTCTCGGCCTCGGGGACGAGCAGTACTTC.

The CDR3 loop reads CASTAGWNTEAFF. The CDR3 DNA is TGTGCCAGCACCGCGGGCTGGAACACTGAAGCTTTCTTT. The chain has TRBV7-3 and TRBJ1-1; D is ambiguous. Germline-derived CDR1 and CDR2 are SGHTA and FQGTGA. This CDR3 is built from 13 residues. V was shortened by 7 bases and J by 1 base, with 10 bases between the two germline ends.

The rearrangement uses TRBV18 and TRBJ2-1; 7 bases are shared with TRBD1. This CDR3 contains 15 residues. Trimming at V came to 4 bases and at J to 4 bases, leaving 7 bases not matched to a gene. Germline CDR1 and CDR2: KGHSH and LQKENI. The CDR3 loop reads CASSRADRVYNEQFF. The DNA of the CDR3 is TGTGCCAGCTCACGTGCCGACAGGGTATACAATGAGCAGTTCTTC.

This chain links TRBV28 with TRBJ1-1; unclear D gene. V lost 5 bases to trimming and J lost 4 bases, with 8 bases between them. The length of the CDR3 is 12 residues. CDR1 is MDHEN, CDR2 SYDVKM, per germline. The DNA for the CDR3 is TGTGCCAGCAGTAGGGTGGGCACTGAAGCTTTCTTT. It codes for CASSRVGTEAFF.

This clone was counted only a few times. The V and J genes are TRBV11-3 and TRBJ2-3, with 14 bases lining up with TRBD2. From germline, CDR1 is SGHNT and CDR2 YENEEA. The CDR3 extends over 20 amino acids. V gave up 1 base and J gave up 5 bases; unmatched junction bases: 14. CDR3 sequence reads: CASSLAFSGTSGGPVDTQYF. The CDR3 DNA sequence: TGTGCCAGCAGCTTAGCCTTCTCCGGGACTAGCGGGGGTCCGGTAGATACGCAGTATTTT.

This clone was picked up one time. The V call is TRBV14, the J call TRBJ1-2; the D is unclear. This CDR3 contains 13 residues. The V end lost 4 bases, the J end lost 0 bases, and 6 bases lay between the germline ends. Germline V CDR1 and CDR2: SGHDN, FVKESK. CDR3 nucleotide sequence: TGTGCCAGCAGCCTTGGATCTAACTATGGCTACACCTTC. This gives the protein CASSLGSNYGYTF.

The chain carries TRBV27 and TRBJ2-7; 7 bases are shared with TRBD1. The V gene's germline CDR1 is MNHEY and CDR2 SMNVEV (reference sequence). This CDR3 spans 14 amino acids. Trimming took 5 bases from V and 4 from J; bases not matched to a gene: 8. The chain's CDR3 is CASSVTGNRYEQYF. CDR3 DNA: TGTGCCAGCAGTGTGACAGGGAATAGGTACGAGCAGTACTTC.

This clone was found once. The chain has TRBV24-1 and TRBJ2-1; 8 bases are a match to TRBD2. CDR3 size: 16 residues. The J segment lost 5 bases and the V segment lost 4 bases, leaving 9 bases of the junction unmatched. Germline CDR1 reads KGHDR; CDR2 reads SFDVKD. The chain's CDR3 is CATSETGLVAHNEQFF. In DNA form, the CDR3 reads TGTGCCACCAGTGAAACGGGACTAGTCGCCCACAATGAGCAGTTCTTC.

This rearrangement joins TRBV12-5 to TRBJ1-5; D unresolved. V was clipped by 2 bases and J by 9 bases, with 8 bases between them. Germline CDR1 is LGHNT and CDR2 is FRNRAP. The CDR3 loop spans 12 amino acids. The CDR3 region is CASGLTDPPQHF. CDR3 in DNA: TGTGCTAGTGGTTTGACGGATCCGCCCCAGCATTTT. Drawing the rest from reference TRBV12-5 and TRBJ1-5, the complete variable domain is DARVTQTPRHKVTEMGQEVTMRCQPILGHNTVFWYRQTMMQGLELLAYFRNRAPLDDSGMPKDRFSAEMPDATLATLKIQPSEPRDSAVYFCASGLTDPPQHFGDGTRLSIL.

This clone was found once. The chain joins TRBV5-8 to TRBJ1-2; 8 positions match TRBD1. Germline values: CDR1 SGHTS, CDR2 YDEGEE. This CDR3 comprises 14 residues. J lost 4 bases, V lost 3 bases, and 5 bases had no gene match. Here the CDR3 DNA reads TGTGCCAGCAGCTGGGGACAGGAAGGCTATGGCTACACCTTC. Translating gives CASSWGQEGYGYTF.

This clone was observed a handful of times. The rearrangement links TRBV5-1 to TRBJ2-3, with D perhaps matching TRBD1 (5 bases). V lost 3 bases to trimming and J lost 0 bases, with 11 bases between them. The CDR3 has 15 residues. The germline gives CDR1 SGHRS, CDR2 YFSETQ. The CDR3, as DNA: TGCGCCAGCAGCTCAGGGCACACTAGCACAGATACGCAGTATTTT. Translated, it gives CASSSGHTSTDTQYF.

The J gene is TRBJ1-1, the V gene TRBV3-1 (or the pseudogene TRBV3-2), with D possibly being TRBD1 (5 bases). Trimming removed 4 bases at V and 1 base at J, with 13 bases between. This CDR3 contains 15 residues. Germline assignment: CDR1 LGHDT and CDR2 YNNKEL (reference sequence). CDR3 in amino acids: CASSPEMDTNTEAFF. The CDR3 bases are TGTGCCAGCAGCCCCGAAATGGACACGAACACTGAAGCTTTCTTT.

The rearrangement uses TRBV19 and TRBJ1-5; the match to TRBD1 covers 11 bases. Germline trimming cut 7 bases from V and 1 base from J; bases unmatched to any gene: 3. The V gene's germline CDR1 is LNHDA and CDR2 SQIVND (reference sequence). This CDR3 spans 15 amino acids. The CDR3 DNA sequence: TGTGCCAGTATGGGGACAGGGGGAAGCAATCAGCCCCAGCATTTT. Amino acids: CASMGTGGSNQPQHF.

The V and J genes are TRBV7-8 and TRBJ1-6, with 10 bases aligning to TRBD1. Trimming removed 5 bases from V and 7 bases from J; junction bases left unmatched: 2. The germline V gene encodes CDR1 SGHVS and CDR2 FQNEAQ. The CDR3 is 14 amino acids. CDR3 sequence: CASSRDRGNSPLHF. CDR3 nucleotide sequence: TGTGCCAGCAGCCGGGACAGGGGCAATTCACCCCTCCACTTT.

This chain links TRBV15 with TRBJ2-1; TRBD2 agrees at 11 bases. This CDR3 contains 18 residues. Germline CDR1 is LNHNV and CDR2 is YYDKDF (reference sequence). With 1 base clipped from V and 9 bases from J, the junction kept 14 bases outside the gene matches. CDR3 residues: CATSRVPLTSGIDSEQFF. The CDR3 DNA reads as TGTGCCACCAGCAGAGTTCCGCTGACTAGCGGGATTGATAGTGAGCAGTTCTTC.

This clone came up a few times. In nucleotides, the CDR3 is TGTGCCAGCGGCTATGGCTACACCTTC. Amino acids: CASGYGYTF. This rearrangement joins TRBV28 to TRBJ1-2; D not resolved. Germline V gene sequence: CDR1 MDHEN, CDR2 SYDVKM. V dropped 8 bases and J dropped 4 bases, with 2 bases sitting between them. This CDR3 is built from 9 residues.

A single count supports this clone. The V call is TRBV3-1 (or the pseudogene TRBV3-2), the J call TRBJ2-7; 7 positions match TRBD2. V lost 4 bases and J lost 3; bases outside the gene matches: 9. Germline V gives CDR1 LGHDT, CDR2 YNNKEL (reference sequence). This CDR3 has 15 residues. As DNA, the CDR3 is TGTGCCAGCAGCCTCGGACTAGTCGGGAACTACGAGCAGTACTTC. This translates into CASSLGLVGNYEQYF.

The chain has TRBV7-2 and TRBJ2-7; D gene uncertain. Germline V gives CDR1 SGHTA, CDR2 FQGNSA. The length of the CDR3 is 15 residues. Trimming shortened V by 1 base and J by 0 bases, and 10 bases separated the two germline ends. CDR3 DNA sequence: TGTGCCAGCAGCTTAGTTCCGGATTCCTCCTACGAGCAGTACTTC. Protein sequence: CASSLVPDSSYEQYF.